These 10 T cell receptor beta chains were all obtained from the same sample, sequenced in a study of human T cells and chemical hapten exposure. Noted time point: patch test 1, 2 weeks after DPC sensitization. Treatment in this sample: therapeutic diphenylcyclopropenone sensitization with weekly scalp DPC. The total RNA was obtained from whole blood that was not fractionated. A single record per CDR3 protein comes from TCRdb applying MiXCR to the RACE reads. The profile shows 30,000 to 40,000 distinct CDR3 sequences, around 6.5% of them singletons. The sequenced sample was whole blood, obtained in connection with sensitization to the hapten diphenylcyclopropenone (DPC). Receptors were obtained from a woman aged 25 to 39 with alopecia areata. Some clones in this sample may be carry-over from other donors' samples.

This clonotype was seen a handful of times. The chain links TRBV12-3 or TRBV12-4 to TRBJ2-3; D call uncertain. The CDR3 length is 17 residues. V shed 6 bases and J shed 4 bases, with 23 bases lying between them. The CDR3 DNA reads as TGTGCCAGCAGCCGGGTCCCGGGTGGCCCTGGGGCAGATACGCAGTATTTT. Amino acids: CASSRVPGGPGADTQYF.

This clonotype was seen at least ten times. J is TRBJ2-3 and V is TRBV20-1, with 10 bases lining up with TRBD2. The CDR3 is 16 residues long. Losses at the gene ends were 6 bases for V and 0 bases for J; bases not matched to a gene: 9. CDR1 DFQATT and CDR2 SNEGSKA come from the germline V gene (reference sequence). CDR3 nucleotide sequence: TGCAGTGCCCGGGGACTAGCGATTTTAAGCACAGATACGCAGTATTTT. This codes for CSARGLAILSTDTQYF.

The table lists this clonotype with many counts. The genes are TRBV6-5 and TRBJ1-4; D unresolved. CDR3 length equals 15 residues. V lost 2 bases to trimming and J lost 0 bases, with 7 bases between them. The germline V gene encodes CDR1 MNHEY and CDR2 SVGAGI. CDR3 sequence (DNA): TGTGCCAGCAGTTACGACACTACAACTAATGAAAAACTGTTTTTT. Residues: CASSYDTTTNEKLFF.

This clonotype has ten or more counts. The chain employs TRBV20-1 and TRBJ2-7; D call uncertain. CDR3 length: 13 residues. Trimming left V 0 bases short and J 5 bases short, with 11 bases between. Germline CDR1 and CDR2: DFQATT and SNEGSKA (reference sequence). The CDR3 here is CSARDATFDEQYF. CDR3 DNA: TGCAGTGCTAGAGATGCGACTTTCGACGAGCAGTACTTC.

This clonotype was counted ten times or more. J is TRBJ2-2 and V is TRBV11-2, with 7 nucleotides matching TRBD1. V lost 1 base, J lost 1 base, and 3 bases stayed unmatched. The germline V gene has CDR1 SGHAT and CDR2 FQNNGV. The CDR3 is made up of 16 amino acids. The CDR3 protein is CASSLGQGLNTGELFF. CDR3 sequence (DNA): TGTGCCAGCAGCTTAGGACAGGGATTGAACACCGGGGAGCTGTTTTTT.

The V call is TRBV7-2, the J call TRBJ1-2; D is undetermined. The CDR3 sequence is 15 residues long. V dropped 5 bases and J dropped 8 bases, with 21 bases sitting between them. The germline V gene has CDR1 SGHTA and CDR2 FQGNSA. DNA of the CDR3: TGTGCCAGCAGCCTAGTAACACGCCTTGATTCGGGCTACACCTTC. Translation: CASSLVTRLDSGYTF.

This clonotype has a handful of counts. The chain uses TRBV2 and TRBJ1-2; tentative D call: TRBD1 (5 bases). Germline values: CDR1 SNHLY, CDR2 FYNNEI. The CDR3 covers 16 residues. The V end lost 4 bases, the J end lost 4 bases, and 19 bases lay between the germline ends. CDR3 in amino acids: CASSVRQGPGGYGYTF. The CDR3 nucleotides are TGTGCCAGCAGTGTAAGGCAGGGCCCGGGAGGCTATGGCTACACCTTC.

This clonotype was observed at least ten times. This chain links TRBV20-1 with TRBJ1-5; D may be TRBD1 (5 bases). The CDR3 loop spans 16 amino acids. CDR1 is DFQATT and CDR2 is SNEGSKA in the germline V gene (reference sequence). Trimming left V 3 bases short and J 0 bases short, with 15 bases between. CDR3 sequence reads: CSASPSQGYSNQPQHF. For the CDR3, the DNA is TGCAGTGCTAGTCCGTCCCAGGGCTATAGCAATCAGCCCCAGCATTTT.

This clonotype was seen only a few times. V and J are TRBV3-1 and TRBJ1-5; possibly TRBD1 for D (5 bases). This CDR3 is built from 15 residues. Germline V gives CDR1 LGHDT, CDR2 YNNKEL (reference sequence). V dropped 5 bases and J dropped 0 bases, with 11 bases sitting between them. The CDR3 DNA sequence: TGTGCCAGCAGCTACCCGACAGATAGCAATCAGCCCCAGCATTTT. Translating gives CASSYPTDSNQPQHF.

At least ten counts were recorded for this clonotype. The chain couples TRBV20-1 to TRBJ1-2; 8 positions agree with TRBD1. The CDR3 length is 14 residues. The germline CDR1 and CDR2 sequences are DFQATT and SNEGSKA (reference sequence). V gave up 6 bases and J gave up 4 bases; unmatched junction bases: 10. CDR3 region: CSARDRGSAYGYTF. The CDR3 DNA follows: TGCAGTGCCCGAGACAGGGGTTCAGCCTATGGCTACACCTTC.